These 21 T cell receptor beta chains share one sample of origin, sequenced in a study of untreated major depressive disorder. The data were produced by immunoSEQ multiplex PCR, yet TCRdb's version contains in-frame clones alone and is incomplete. Of approximately 20,000 clones listed, over 65% are singletons. Sequencing was done on a sample of CD4+ T cells from PBMCs. These receptors originate from a woman in her twenties or thirties in good health.

V usage is TRBV29-1 and J usage is TRBJ2-5; either TRBD1 or TRBD2 may fit D (5 bases each). This CDR3 region has 11 residues. CDR1 is SQVTM and CDR2 is ANQGSEA in the germline V gene. Trimming cost V 6 bases and J 5 bases, with 10 bases left between them. The CDR3, as DNA: TGCAGCGTCGGGTGGGGGGAGACCCAGTACTTC. Encoded protein: CSVGWGETQYF.

CDR3 amino acids: CSVEIAGGSGELFF. The CDR3 region has the DNA TGCAGCGTTGAAATCGCGGGAGGGTCCGGGGAGCTGTTTTTT. J is TRBJ2-2 and V is TRBV29-1; 9 bases match TRBD2. Per the germline V gene, CDR1 is SQVTM and CDR2 is ANQGSEA. J lost 6 bases, V lost 2 bases, and 4 bases had no gene match. The CDR3 consists of 14 residues.

The chain employs TRBV23-1 and TRBJ2-6, with 10 bases identical to TRBD2. TRBV23-1 is identified as an open reading frame with a role that is uncertain. There are 19 residues in the CDR3. Germline trimming cut 0 bases from V and 0 bases from J; bases unmatched to any gene: 5. CDR3 DNA sequence: TGCGCCAGCAGTCAATCGTGGCTAGCGGGGGTCTCTGGGGCCAACGTCCTGACTTTC. This sequence encodes CASSQSWLAGVSGANVLTF.

The chain joins TRBV6-1 to TRBJ2-7; the D is unclear. Germline CDR1 reads MNHNS; CDR2 reads SASEGT. Trimming stripped 5 bases from V and 4 bases from J, with 12 bases between. The CDR3 spans 13 residues. For the CDR3, the DNA is TGTGCCAGCAGTTCGCCAGAGACTTACGAGCAGTACTTC. Encoded protein: CASSSPETYEQYF.

The chain has TRBV15 and TRBJ2-7, with TRBD2 matching 12 bases. V was clipped by 1 base and J by 0 bases; unmatched bases: 10. The CDR3 contains 19 residues. Per the germline V gene, CDR1 is LNHNV and CDR2 is YYDKDF (reference sequence). The CDR3 region is CATSRGLRTSGIGSYEQYF. CDR3 DNA: TGTGCCACCAGCAGAGGTCTACGGACTAGCGGGATTGGCTCCTACGAGCAGTACTTC.

This sequence joins TRBV28 and TRBJ2-3, with unresolved D. Germline V gene data show CDR1 as MDHEN and CDR2 as SYDVKM. The CDR3 has 12 amino acids. The V end was cut by 6 bases, the J end by 4 bases, with 8 bases between. CDR3 DNA: TGTGCCAGCAGCTCCCTTCCAGATACGCAGTATTTT. Amino acid sequence: CASSSLPDTQYF.

V and J are TRBV6-5 and TRBJ1-4; D remains unclear. Germline V gene lookup returns CDR1 MNHEY and CDR2 SVGAGI. The CDR3 runs 14 residues. The V gene lost 6 bases and the J gene lost 3 bases, with 11 bases spanning the gap. The CDR3 DNA is TGTGCCAGCAGGCCCCCGGGGTCTAATGAAAAACTGTTTTTT. Protein product: CASRPPGSNEKLFF.

This CDR3 reads CASTPEGLAFYEQYF. In nucleotides, the CDR3 is TGTGCCAGCACCCCGGAGGGACTAGCGTTCTACGAGCAGTACTTC. The chain is built from TRBV2 and TRBJ2-7; 10 bases map to TRBD2. Germline loops: CDR1 SNHLY, CDR2 FYNNEI. Trimming at V came to 7 bases and at J to 3 bases, leaving 9 bases not matched to a gene. This CDR3 region has 15 residues.

This clone has only a few counts. In DNA, the CDR3 is TGTGCCAGCAGCGTTAGGACAGGGGGCCATGGCTACACCTTC. It yields the protein CASSVRTGGHGYTF. V usage is TRBV2 and J usage is TRBJ1-2; 11 bases are a match to TRBD1. The V and J ends lost 6 bases and 6 bases, in that order; junction bases with no gene match: 6. This CDR3 is 14 amino acids long. CDR1 is SNHLY and CDR2 is FYNNEI in the germline V gene.

The rearrangement uses TRBV4-2 and TRBJ1-2; a possible D gene is TRBD1 (5 bases). The CDR3 contains 15 residues. Per germline, CDR1 LGHNA and CDR2 YNFKEQ. Between the trimmed V and J ends, which lost 5 bases and 0 bases, there was a span of 13 bases. Here the CDR3 reads CASSIMGGANYGYTF. DNA of the CDR3: TGTGCCAGCAGCATAATGGGGGGAGCTAACTATGGCTACACCTTC.

This clone was seen only a few times. The CDR3 DNA follows: TGTGCCAGCAGCCGAAGCGTTGGAGGGAACGAGCAGTACTTC. This encodes CASSRSVGGNEQYF. The rearrangement links TRBV7-9 to TRBJ2-7; tentatively, D is TRBD2 (6 bases). V dropped 5 bases and J dropped 5 bases, with 16 bases sitting between them. CDR1 and CDR2 from the germline V gene are SEHNR and FQNEAQ (reference sequence). The CDR3 loop spans 14 amino acids.

The V and J genes are TRBV29-1 and TRBJ2-3; D not certain. This CDR3 comprises 13 residues. From germline, CDR1 is SQVTM and CDR2 ANQGSEA. This CDR3 is CSGSPGMTDTQYF. Here the CDR3 DNA reads TGCAGTGGATCCCCCGGTATGACAGATACGCAGTATTTT.

This rearrangement joins TRBV5-5 to TRBJ1-4; the match to TRBD1 covers 7 bases. The ends lost 5 bases at V and 5 bases at J; junction bases unmatched: 9. The CDR3 has 15 amino acids. CDR1 is SGHKS and CDR2 is YYEKEE in the germline V gene (reference sequence). The CDR3 DNA follows: TGTGCCAGCAGAAAAGACAGGGCCCGGAATGAAAAACTGTTTTTT. It is translated as CASRKDRARNEKLFF.

The CDR3 here is CASSSVPGQEGGGYTF. The CDR3 nucleotides are TGTGCCAGCAGCTCCGTCCCGGGACAGGAGGGGGGTGGCTACACCTTC. The rearrangement joins TRBV28 to TRBJ1-2; 8 bases are shared with TRBD1. The V gene end was trimmed by 6 bases and the J gene end by 7 bases; junction bases not matched to a gene: 16. In germline, CDR1 is MDHEN, CDR2 SYDVKM. The CDR3 sequence is 16 residues long.

The genes are TRBV23-1 and TRBJ2-7; the D gene is possibly TRBD2 (7 bases). TRBV23-1 is sorted into the ORF group, with uncertain function. V lost 4 bases and J 3 bases, leaving 22 bases between the germline ends. CDR3 length equals 17 residues. In nucleotides, the CDR3 is TGCGCCAGCAGTCCCTCGAAGGCGGGGGCGGGTGACTACGAGCAGTACTTC. Translating it yields CASSPSKAGAGDYEQYF.

The V gene is TRBV2, the J gene TRBJ1-1, with 9 bases identical to TRBD1. This CDR3 region has 15 residues. The ends lost 7 bases at V and 5 bases at J; junction bases unmatched: 11. CDR1 is SNHLY, CDR2 FYNNEI, per germline. The CDR3: CASNKLAGQGTEAFF. The DNA of the CDR3 is TGTGCCAGCAACAAACTGGCCGGACAGGGGACTGAAGCTTTCTTT.

CDR3 amino acids: CASSASSREQYF. For the CDR3, the DNA is TGCGCCAGCAGCGCTAGCTCTCGGGAGCAGTACTTC. The rearrangement joins TRBV5-1 to TRBJ2-7; a possible D gene is TRBD2 (5 bases). The CDR3 runs 12 residues. CDR1 SGHRS and CDR2 YFSETQ come from the germline V gene. V was cut by 4 bases and J by 7 bases, with 12 bases left in between.

This clone was seen a handful of times. This chain links TRBV2 with TRBJ1-6; the D is unclear. The ends were cut back, 4 bases at V and 5 bases at J, with 6 bases in the middle. The CDR3 sequence is 13 residues long. From germline, CDR1 is SNHLY and CDR2 FYNNEI. Written as DNA, the CDR3 is TGTGCCAGCAGTGGGCGGAATAATTCACCCCTCCACTTT. It specifies CASSGRNNSPLHF.

This chain joins TRBV30 and TRBJ1-1, with no clear D. The ends were cut back, 2 bases at V and 5 bases at J, with 18 bases in the middle. CDR1 and CDR2 (germline): GTSNPN, SVGIG (reference sequence). CDR3 length: 15 residues. The chain's CDR3 is CAWSSMPPKRTEAFF. The CDR3 DNA follows: TGTGCCTGGAGTAGTATGCCTCCTAAAAGGACTGAAGCTTTCTTT.

The rearrangement uses TRBV5-5 and TRBJ1-2, with unresolved D. The V end was cut by 2 bases, the J end by 8 bases, with 13 bases between. From germline, CDR1 is SGHKS and CDR2 YYEKEE (reference sequence). The CDR3 sequence is 13 residues long. CDR3 nucleotides: TGTGCCAGCAGCTTAGATAGTCATCCCGGCTACACCTTC. Protein sequence: CASSLDSHPGYTF. Full variable domain (rest looked up from reference TRBV5-5 and TRBJ1-2): DAGVTQSPTHLIKTRGQQVTLRCSPISGHKSVSWYQQVLGQGPQFIFQYYEKEERGRGNFPDRFSARQFPNYSSELNVNALLLGDSALYLCASSLDSHPGYTFGSGTRLTVV.

This chain connects TRBV19 to TRBJ1-1, with D possibly matching TRBD1 (6 bases). The germline CDR1 and CDR2 sequences are LNHDA and SQIVND (reference sequence). The V and J ends lost 3 bases and 5 bases respectively, with 10 bases between them. CDR3 size: 13 residues. This CDR3 reads CASSIGRGTEAFF. DNA for the CDR3: TGTGCCAGTAGTATTGGCAGGGGAACTGAAGCTTTCTTT.